One and the same sample provided the 7 T cell receptor beta chains below, sequenced in a study of CD8 T cells in Susac syndrome. Reverse transcription of roughly 0.5 to 1 ug RNA was carried out with random hexamers. Each CDR3 protein gets one entry after TCRdb re-called the immunoSEQ multiplex PCR reads with MiXCR. Of 200,000 to 250,000 distinct CDR3 sequences listed, roughly nine tenths are singletons. Sequenced input: CD8+ T cells from PBMCs. The receptors originated from a human donor with multiple sclerosis.

This clonotype was seen a few times. The V and J genes are TRBV4-3 and TRBJ2-2; D not resolved. The CDR3 spans 15 residues. Germline assignment: CDR1 LGHNA and CDR2 YSLEER. Trimming took 4 bases from V and 0 from J, leaving 9 bases between them. The CDR3, as DNA: TGCGCCAGCAGCCCTGGGCTCACGAACACCGGGGAGCTGTTTTTT. It is translated as CASSPGLTNTGELFF.

The rearrangement links TRBV2 to TRBJ2-3; weak D call: TRBD2 (5 bases). Trimming took 8 bases from V and 3 from J, leaving 15 bases between them. Looked up from germline, CDR1 is SNHLY and CDR2 is FYNNEI. The CDR3 is made up of 14 amino acids. CDR3 in DNA: TGTGCCAGCGAACCGGAGGTTAATACAGATACGCAGTATTTT. It is translated as CASEPEVNTDTQYF.

The chain recombines TRBV12-3 or TRBV12-4 with TRBJ2-1; D may be TRBD2 (6 bases). Trimming took off 7 bases at V and 7 bases at J, with 17 bases between the two ends. This CDR3 has 14 residues. CDR3 nucleotides: TGTGCCAGCATGAGGAGCGGGTTAAGTAATGAGCAGTTCTTC. This gives the protein CASMRSGLSNEQFF.

V and J are TRBV7-9 and TRBJ2-1; TRBD2 is a possible D gene (5 bases). Trimming stripped 2 bases from V and 4 bases from J, with 15 bases between. From germline, CDR1 is SEHNR and CDR2 FQNEAQ (reference sequence). This CDR3 has 16 amino acids. The CDR3 spells CASSLTTASKYNEQFF. The CDR3 DNA reads TGTGCCAGCAGCTTAACGACTGCTAGCAAGTACAATGAGCAGTTCTTC.

This clonotype was recorded once. V gene TRBV19 combines with J gene TRBJ2-1; a possible D gene is TRBD2 (6 bases). V dropped 1 base and J dropped 8 bases, with 9 bases sitting between them. This CDR3 is 13 amino acids long. CDR1 is LNHDA, CDR2 SQIVND, per germline (reference sequence). The CDR3 loop reads CASSIGLAHEQFF. CDR3 DNA: TGTGCCAGTAGTATAGGGCTAGCGCATGAGCAGTTCTTC. Combining the CDR3 with reference TRBV19 and TRBJ2-1 gives the whole variable domain DGGITQSPKYLFRKEGQNVTLSCEQNLNHDAMYWYRQDPGQGLRLIYYSQIVNDFQKGDIAEGYSVSREKKESFPLTVTSAQKNPTAFYLCASSIGLAHEQFFGPGTRLTVL.

This clonotype was seen a single time. The chain joins TRBV5-4 to TRBJ2-2; TRBD1 matches 7 bases. The CDR3 is 16 amino acids. Trimming took 4 bases from V and 0 from J; bases not matched to a gene: 6. The germline V gene encodes CDR1 SGHNT and CDR2 YYREEE (reference sequence). This chain's CDR3 is CASSRTGLTNTGELFF. CDR3 DNA: TGTGCCAGCAGCCGGACAGGTTTAACGAACACCGGGGAGCTGTTTTTT. The full variable domain, completed using reference TRBV5-4 and TRBJ2-2, is ETGVTQSPTHLIKTRGQQVTLRCSSQSGHNTVSWYQQALGQGPQFIFQYYREEENGRGNFPPRFSGLQFPNYSSELNVNALELDDSALYLCASSRTGLTNTGELFFGEGSRLTVL.

This chain uses TRBV20-1 with TRBJ1-1, with unresolved D. From germline, CDR1 is DFQATT and CDR2 SNEGSKA (reference sequence). V lost 3 bases and J lost 1, with 6 bases in between. The CDR3 is made up of 12 amino acids. The CDR3, as DNA: TGCAGTGCTAGGCAGAGGAACACTGAAGCTTTCTTT. This encodes CSARQRNTEAFF.